This note documents a single T cell receptor beta chain sequence. Its antigen is not known. The data were obtained in a study of vaccination and CD4 T cells after COVID-19. V dropped 3 bases and J dropped 0; count of bases not matched to a gene: 6. The CDR3 spans 17 residues. Per germline, CDR1 KGHSH and CDR2 LQKENI. The sample's treatment: approximately nine-day PBMC culture with coronavirus spike peptide pools or control peptides (ViraFEST assay). The authors cultured around 2.1 million PBMCs per well with around 10 IU/ml IL-2 and about 10 ug/ml peptide pools. The study, taken as a whole, reports: Recorded median SARS-CoV-2-reactive clonotype numbers increased from about 20 to 38 without reaching significance.

The study sequenced cultured CD4+ T cell DNA using the Oncomine TCR Beta short-read assay. TCRdb fed the PCR reads into MiXCR, producing one record per CDR3 protein. Altogether about 13,000 distinct CDR3 sequences are present, about 46% being singletons, with the ten largest covering roughly 15%. The receptor was isolated from a human donor who had recovered from COVID-19. The specimen was CD4+ T cells from blood, cultured in vitro. This chain uses TRBV18 with TRBJ2-1; 9 bases are shared with TRBD2. The CDR3: CASSPAAGGPSYNEQFF. CDR3 bases: TGTGCCAGCTCACCGGCGGCGGGGGGGCCCTCCTACAATGAGCAGTTCTTC.